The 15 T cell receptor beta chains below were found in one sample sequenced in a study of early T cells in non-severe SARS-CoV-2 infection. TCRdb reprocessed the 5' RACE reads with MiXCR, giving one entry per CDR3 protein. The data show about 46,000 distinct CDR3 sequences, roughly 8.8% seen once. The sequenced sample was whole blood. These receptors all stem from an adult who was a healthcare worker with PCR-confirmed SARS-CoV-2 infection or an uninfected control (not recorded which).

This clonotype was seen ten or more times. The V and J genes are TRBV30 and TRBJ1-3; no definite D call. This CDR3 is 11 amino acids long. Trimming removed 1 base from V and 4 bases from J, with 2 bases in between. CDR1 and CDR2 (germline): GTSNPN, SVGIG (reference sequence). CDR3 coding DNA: TGTGCCTGGAGTGGGGGAAACACCATATATTTT. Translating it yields CAWSGGNTIYF.

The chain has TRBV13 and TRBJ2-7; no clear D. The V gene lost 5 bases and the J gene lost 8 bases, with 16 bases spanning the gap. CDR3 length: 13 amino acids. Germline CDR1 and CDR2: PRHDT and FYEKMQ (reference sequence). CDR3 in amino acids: CASSTNIILQQYF. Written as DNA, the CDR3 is TGTGCCAGCAGCACCAACATAATACTTCAGCAGTACTTC. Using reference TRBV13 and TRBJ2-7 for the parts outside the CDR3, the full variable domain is AAGVIQSPRHLIKEKRETATLKCYPIPRHDTVYWYQQGPGQDPQFLISFYEKMQSDKGSIPDRFSAQQFSDYHSELNMSSLELGDSALYFCASSTNIILQQYFGPGTRLTVT.

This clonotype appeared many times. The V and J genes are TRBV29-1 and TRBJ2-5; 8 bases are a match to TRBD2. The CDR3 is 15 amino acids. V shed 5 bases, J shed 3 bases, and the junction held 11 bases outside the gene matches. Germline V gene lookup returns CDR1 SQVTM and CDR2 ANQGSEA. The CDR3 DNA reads TGCAGCGTTCGGGGGCTAGCGGGTTTAAAAGAGACCCAGTACTTC. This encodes CSVRGLAGLKETQYF.

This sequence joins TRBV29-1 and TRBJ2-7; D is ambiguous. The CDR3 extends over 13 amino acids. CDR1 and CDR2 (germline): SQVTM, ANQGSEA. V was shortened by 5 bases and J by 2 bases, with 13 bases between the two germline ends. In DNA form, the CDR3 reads TGCAGCGTTCTGGGAACCGCAACCTACGAGCAGTACTTC. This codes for CSVLGTATYEQYF.

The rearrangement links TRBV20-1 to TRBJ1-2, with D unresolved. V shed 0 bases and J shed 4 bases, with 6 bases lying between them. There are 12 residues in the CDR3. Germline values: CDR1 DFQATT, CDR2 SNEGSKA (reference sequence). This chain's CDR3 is CSARDVSYGYTF. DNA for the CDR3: TGCAGTGCTAGAGATGTGTCCTATGGCTACACCTTC.

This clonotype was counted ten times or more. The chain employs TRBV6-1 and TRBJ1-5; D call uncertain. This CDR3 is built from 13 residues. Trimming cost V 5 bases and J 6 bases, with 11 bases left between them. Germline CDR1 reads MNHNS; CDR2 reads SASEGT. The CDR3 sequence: CASSPTTGQPQHF. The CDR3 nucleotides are TGTGCCAGCAGTCCGACGACGGGTCAGCCCCAGCATTTT.

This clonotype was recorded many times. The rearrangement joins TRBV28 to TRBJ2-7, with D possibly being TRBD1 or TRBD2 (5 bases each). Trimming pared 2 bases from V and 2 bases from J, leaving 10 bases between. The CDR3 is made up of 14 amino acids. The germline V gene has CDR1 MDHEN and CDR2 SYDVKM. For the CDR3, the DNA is TGTGCCAGCAGTTTAGTTGGGGGTACCTACGAGCAGTACTTC. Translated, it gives CASSLVGGTYEQYF.

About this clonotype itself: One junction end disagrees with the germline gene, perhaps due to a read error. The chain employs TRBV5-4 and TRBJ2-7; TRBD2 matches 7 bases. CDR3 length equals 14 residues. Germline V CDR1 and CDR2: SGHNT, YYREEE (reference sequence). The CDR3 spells CASSSGGRDLALDF. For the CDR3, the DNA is TGTGCCAGCAGCTCTGGAGGGAGGGATCTCGCGTTGGACTTC.

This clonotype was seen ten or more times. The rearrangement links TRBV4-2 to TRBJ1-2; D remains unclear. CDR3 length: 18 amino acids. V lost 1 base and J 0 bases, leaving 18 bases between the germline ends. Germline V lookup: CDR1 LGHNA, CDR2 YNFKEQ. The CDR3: CASSQALPVGTANYGYTF. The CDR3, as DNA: TGTGCCAGCAGCCAAGCTCTGCCGGTAGGAACAGCTAACTATGGCTACACCTTC.

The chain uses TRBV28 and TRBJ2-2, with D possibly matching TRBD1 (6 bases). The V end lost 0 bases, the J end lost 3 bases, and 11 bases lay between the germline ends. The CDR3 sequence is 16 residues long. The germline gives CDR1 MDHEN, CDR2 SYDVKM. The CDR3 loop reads CASSLWQGPDTGELFF. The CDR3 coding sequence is TGTGCCAGCAGTTTATGGCAGGGGCCGGACACCGGGGAGCTGTTTTTT.

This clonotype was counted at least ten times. For the CDR3, the DNA is TGCGCCAGCAGTCAATCGGGTACGGCGAACACTGAAGCTTTCTTT. As protein: CASSQSGTANTEAFF. The gene calls are TRBV23-1 and TRBJ1-1; D unclear. TRBV23-1 is known as an ORF, though its function is uncertain. There are 15 residues in the CDR3. The V end lost 0 bases, the J end lost 1 base, and 9 bases lay between the germline ends.

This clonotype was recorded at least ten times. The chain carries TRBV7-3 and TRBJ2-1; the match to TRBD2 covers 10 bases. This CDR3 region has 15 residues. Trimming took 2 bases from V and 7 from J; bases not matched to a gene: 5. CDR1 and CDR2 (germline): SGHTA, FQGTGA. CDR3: CASSLRASGGNEQFF. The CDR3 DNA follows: TGTGCCAGCAGCTTACGGGCTAGCGGGGGAAATGAGCAGTTCTTC.

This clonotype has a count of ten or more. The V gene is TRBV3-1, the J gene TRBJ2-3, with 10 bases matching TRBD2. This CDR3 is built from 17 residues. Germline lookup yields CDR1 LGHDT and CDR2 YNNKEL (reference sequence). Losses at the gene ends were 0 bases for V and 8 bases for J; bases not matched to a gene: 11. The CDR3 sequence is CASSQDPLAGAGGTQYF. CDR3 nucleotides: TGTGCCAGCAGCCAAGACCCCCTAGCGGGAGCTGGTGGTACGCAGTATTTT.

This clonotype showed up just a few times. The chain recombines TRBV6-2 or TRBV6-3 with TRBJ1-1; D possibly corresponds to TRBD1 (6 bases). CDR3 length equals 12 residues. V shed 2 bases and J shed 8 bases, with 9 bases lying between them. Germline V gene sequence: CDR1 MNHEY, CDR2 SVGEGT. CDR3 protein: CASSYLQGEAFF. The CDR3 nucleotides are TGTGCCAGCAGTTACCTCCAGGGGGAAGCTTTCTTT.

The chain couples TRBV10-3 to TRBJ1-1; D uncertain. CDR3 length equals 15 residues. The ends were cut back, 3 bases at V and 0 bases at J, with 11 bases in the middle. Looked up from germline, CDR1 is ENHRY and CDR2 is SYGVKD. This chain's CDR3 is CAISEDEGLNTEAFF. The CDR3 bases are TGTGCCATCAGTGAAGACGAGGGTTTGAACACTGAAGCTTTCTTT.